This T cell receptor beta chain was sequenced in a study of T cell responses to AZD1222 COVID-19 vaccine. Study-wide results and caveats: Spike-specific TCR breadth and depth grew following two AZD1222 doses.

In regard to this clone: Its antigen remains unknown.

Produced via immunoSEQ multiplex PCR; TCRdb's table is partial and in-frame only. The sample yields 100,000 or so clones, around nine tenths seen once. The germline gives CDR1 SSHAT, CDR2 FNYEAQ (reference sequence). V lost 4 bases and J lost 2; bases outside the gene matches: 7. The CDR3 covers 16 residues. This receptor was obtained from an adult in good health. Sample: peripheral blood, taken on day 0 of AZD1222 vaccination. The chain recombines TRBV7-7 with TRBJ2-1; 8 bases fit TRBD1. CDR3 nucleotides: TGTGCCAGCAGCTCCACACCGGGACAGGCCTACAATGAGCAGTTCTTC. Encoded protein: CASSSTPGQAYNEQFF.